The 21 T cell receptor beta chains below come from one sample, sequenced in a study of blood T cell repertoires in COVID-19. TCRdb's copy holds only in-frame clones and misses some; the assay was immunoSEQ multiplex PCR. The table includes around 470,000 clones, 80% to 95% detected once. Sample: PBMCs or T cells enriched from blood (not recorded which). Every receptor here comes from a man between 18 and 29 years old who had recovered from COVID-19.

The genes are TRBV27 and TRBJ2-2; 11 nucleotides agree with TRBD2. Germline V gene data show CDR1 as MNHEY and CDR2 as SMNVEV (reference sequence). The ends lost 5 bases at V and 6 bases at J; junction bases unmatched: 8. This CDR3 region has 16 residues. CDR3 sequence reads: CASSSTSGGSPGELFF. The CDR3 DNA is TGTGCCAGCAGTAGCACTAGCGGGGGTTCTCCCGGGGAGCTGTTTTTT.

The rearrangement links TRBV5-1 to TRBJ2-7; 9 positions agree with TRBD1. The CDR3 covers 14 residues. CDR1 and CDR2 from the germline V gene are SGHRS and YFSETQ. V was clipped by 0 bases and J by 6 bases; unmatched bases: 4. CDR3 bases: TGCGCCAGCAGCTTGGTGACAGGGGGACGCGAGCAGTACTTC. Its protein product is CASSLVTGGREQYF.

The chain has TRBV24-1 and TRBJ1-2; 9 bases are shared with TRBD1. Germline V gives CDR1 KGHDR, CDR2 SFDVKD. The CDR3 is 14 amino acids. The V segment lost 8 bases and the J segment 8 bases; nucleotides outside the gene matches: 11. CDR3 sequence: CATKQGAITVGYTF. CDR3 DNA: TGTGCCACCAAACAGGGGGCTATTACGGTGGGCTACACCTTC.

This sequence joins TRBV7-9 and TRBJ2-3; D gene unclear. Trimming took off 0 bases at V and 3 bases at J, with 7 bases between the two ends. The CDR3 runs to 14 residues. CDR1 is SEHNR, CDR2 FQNEAQ, per germline (reference sequence). In nucleotides, the CDR3 is TGTGCCAGCAGCTTAGCTTTGGAGACAGATACGCAGTATTTT. As protein: CASSLALETDTQYF.

The chain couples TRBV5-1 to TRBJ2-1; 8 nucleotides match TRBD2. V dropped 0 bases and J dropped 7; count of bases not matched to a gene: 6. CDR1 is SGHRS and CDR2 is YFSETQ in the germline V gene. The CDR3 runs to 15 residues. This chain's CDR3 is CASSLGGLGGNEQFF. The CDR3, as DNA: TGCGCCAGCAGCTTGGGGGGACTAGGAGGTAATGAGCAGTTCTTC.

The CDR3 DNA reads as TGTGCCAGTAGCATGCGACAGTCTTATAATTCACCCCTCCACTTT. Translation: CASSMRQSYNSPLHF. The chain joins TRBV19 to TRBJ1-6; a possible D gene is TRBD1 (5 bases). Trimming removed 6 bases from V and 4 bases from J, with 13 bases in between. The CDR3 loop spans 15 amino acids. Germline CDR1 LNHDA, CDR2 SQIVND (reference sequence).

The V gene is TRBV28, the J gene TRBJ1-3, with 10 bases fitting TRBD1. Losses at the gene ends were 4 bases for V and 3 bases for J; bases not matched to a gene: 9. The CDR3 runs 17 residues. Per the germline V gene, CDR1 is MDHEN and CDR2 is SYDVKM. Written as DNA, the CDR3 is TGTGCCAGCAGTTCCTCTGGGACAGGGGACATTGGAAACACCATATATTTT. Its translation is CASSSSGTGDIGNTIYF.

This clone was seen once. The chain couples TRBV30 to TRBJ2-7, with D possibly TRBD2 on 6 matching bases. This CDR3 comprises 14 residues. Germline V CDR1 and CDR2: GTSNPN, SVGIG (reference sequence). V was trimmed by 2 bases and J by 5 bases, leaving 16 bases between them. Here the CDR3 reads CAWSPGSGSNEQYF. In DNA, the CDR3 is TGTGCCTGGAGTCCAGGTAGCGGTTCGAACGAGCAGTACTTC.

This chain uses TRBV19 with TRBJ2-7, with 10 bases aligning to TRBD2. The V gene's germline CDR1 is LNHDA and CDR2 SQIVND (reference sequence). This CDR3 spans 13 amino acids. Losses at the gene ends were 10 bases for V and 6 bases for J; bases not matched to a gene: 9. The CDR3 here is CATTTIAGGEQYF. The CDR3 DNA follows: TGTGCCACCACCACCATAGCGGGGGGCGAGCAGTACTTC.

In this sample, this clone turned up once. The V call is TRBV28, the J call TRBJ2-3; D call uncertain. CDR3 length: 14 residues. Trimming took off 2 bases at V and 2 bases at J, with 8 bases between the two ends. Germline V CDR1 and CDR2: MDHEN, SYDVKM. In nucleotides, the CDR3 is TGTGCCAGCAGTTTAGCGGCCTTCACAGATACGCAGTATTTT. The encoded protein is CASSLAAFTDTQYF. Filled out from reference TRBV28 and TRBJ2-3, the complete variable domain reads DVKVTQSSRYLVKRTGEKVFLECVQDMDHENMFWYRQDPGLGLRLIYFSYDVKMKEKGDIPEGYSVSREKKERFSLILESASTNQTSMYLCASSLAAFTDTQYFGPGTRLTVL.

The chain links TRBV5-1 to TRBJ2-7; 15 nucleotides align to TRBD2. This CDR3 has 14 amino acids. J gave up 7 bases and V 3 bases, and 2 bases lay outside the gene matches. The germline V gene has CDR1 SGHRS and CDR2 YFSETQ. In DNA form, the CDR3 reads TGCGCCAGCAGCTGGACTAGCGGGGGGGAGGAGCAGTACTTC. Its protein product is CASSWTSGGEEQYF. The complete variable domain, with remaining parts taken from reference TRBV5-1 and TRBJ2-7, reads KAGVTQTPRYLIKTRGQQVTLSCSPISGHRSVSWYQQTPGQGLQFLFEYFSETQRNKGNFPGRFSGRQFSNSRSEMNVSTLELGDSALYLCASSWTSGGEEQYFGPGTRLTVT.

This rearrangement joins TRBV7-9 to TRBJ1-1; 7 bases map to TRBD1. Germline V gene lookup returns CDR1 SEHNR and CDR2 FQNEAQ (reference sequence). V lost 4 bases, J lost 7 bases, and 6 bases stayed unmatched. CDR3 size: 13 residues. The CDR3 bases are TGTGCCAGCAGCTCCACAGGGGCTAATGAAGCTTTCTTT. It specifies CASSSTGANEAFF.

The rearrangement uses TRBV12-5 and TRBJ2-7, with TRBD1 identical over 7 bases. The V gene's germline CDR1 is LGHNT and CDR2 FRNRAP. V lost 7 bases, J lost 5 bases, and 8 bases stayed unmatched. The CDR3 length is 13 residues. DNA of the CDR3: TGTGCTAGTGCCAGGACAGGATACGACGAGCAGTACTTC. It encodes CASARTGYDEQYF.

The DNA for the CDR3 is TGTGCCAGCAGCCAAGCCAGCTCTGGAAACACCATATATTTT. Translated, it gives CASSQASSGNTIYF. The rearrangement uses TRBV3-1 (or the pseudogene TRBV3-2) and TRBJ1-3; no clear D gene. Per germline, CDR1 LGHDT and CDR2 YNNKEL (reference sequence). The CDR3 contains 14 residues. The germline V and J ends were trimmed by 1 base and 0 bases, with 4 bases remaining between them.

Turning to this clone: Other DNA sequences of this sample code for an identical CDR3. The chain uses TRBV3-1 (or the pseudogene TRBV3-2) and TRBJ1-3; no clear D gene. The CDR3 has 13 residues. Germline lookup yields CDR1 LGHDT and CDR2 YNNKEL (reference sequence). V lost 3 bases, J lost 1 base, and 4 bases lay in between. The CDR3 sequence: CASSHRSGNTIYF. The CDR3 DNA reads as TGTGCCAGCAGCCATCGTTCTGGAAACACCATATATTTT.

Only one count was recorded for this clone. V and J are TRBV2 and TRBJ1-1, with 7 bases aligning to TRBD1. This CDR3 comprises 12 residues. Looked up from germline, CDR1 is SNHLY and CDR2 is FYNNEI. V lost 5 bases, J lost 4 bases, and 1 base stayed unmatched. The CDR3 loop is CASSYRGTEAFF. In nucleotides, the CDR3 is TGTGCCAGCAGTTACAGGGGCACTGAAGCTTTCTTT.

The rearrangement joins TRBV24-1 to TRBJ2-3; tentative D call: TRBD2 (5 bases). V was shortened by 4 bases and J by 5 bases, with 15 bases between the two germline ends. The CDR3 is 15 amino acids. Per germline, CDR1 KGHDR and CDR2 SFDVKD. CDR3 bases: TGTGCCACCAGTGACCCTGGGAGAGAGGGAGATACGCAGTATTTT. The encoded protein is CATSDPGREGDTQYF.

This clone was seen only once. The chain carries TRBV27 and TRBJ2-7; maybe TRBD1 (7 bases). Between the trimmed V and J ends, which lost 0 bases and 3 bases, there was a span of 18 bases. Germline assignment: CDR1 MNHEY and CDR2 SMNVEV (reference sequence). This CDR3 has 17 amino acids. CDR3 nucleotides: TGTGCCAGCAGTTTATCGGGCGGGACAGAGGTTTTCTACGAGCAGTACTTC. Translated: CASSLSGGTEVFYEQYF.

The chain combines TRBV30 with TRBJ2-4, with TRBD1 matching 7 bases. The CDR3 runs 15 residues. Germline assignment: CDR1 GTSNPN and CDR2 SVGIG (reference sequence). Trimming cost V 6 bases and J 0 bases; bases outside gene matches: 8. The CDR3 DNA follows: TGTGCCTGCTCGACAGGGTGGGGAGCCAAAAACATTCAGTACTTC. Translation gives CACSTGWGAKNIQYF.

The chain is built from TRBV27 and TRBJ1-4; a possible D gene is TRBD1 (6 bases). Trimming pared 5 bases from V and 3 bases from J, leaving 10 bases between. Germline V gene data show CDR1 as MNHEY and CDR2 as SMNVEV (reference sequence). The CDR3 is 14 amino acids. This CDR3 reads CASSRTVSNEKLFF. The CDR3 DNA follows: TGTGCCAGCAGTAGGACAGTTTCTAATGAAAAACTGTTTTTT.

The chain carries TRBV2 and TRBJ2-2; D may be TRBD1 (5 bases). The CDR3 is 13 amino acids. Germline V lookup: CDR1 SNHLY, CDR2 FYNNEI. V was pared by 3 bases and J by 8 bases, with 10 bases between. In nucleotides, the CDR3 is TGTGCCAGCAGTGACCGGACACAAGGGGAGCTGTTTTTT. It translates to CASSDRTQGELFF.